The 25 T cell receptor beta chains given below trace back to one sample, sequenced in a study of blood T cell repertoires in COVID-19. Sequenced by immunoSEQ multiplex PCR; TCRdb stores in-frame clones only, minus some. The sample lists fewer than 180,000 clones, roughly 87% occurring once. The sequencing sample was made of peripheral blood. Receptor source: a woman aged 55-75 years with active or convalescent COVID-19.

V usage is TRBV12-3 or TRBV12-4 and J usage is TRBJ2-2; D is uncertain. CDR3 length: 13 amino acids. Trimming shortened V by 10 bases and J by 1 base, and 10 bases separated the two germline ends. The CDR3 is CATLAWNTGELFF. The CDR3 DNA is TGTGCCACCCTCGCGTGGAACACCGGGGAGCTGTTTTTT.

This clone was counted a few times. This chain joins TRBV3-1 (or the pseudogene TRBV3-2) and TRBJ1-2; D is unclear. Germline V gene sequence: CDR1 LGHDT, CDR2 YNNKEL (reference sequence). V was trimmed by 0 bases and J by 1 base, leaving 12 bases between them. The CDR3 totals 16 residues. CDR3 nucleotides: TGTGCCAGCAGCCAAGAGACTCTCAGTCTTAACTATGGCTACACCTTC. This translates into CASSQETLSLNYGYTF.

The genes are TRBV29-1 and TRBJ1-2; 8 nucleotides align to TRBD1. Germline CDR1 SQVTM, CDR2 ANQGSEA. V shed 5 bases, J shed 5 bases, and the junction held 7 bases outside the gene matches. The CDR3 has 13 residues. CDR3 region: CSVSGQGVYGYTF. The DNA of the CDR3 is TGCAGCGTTTCCGGACAGGGAGTATATGGCTACACCTTC.

The chain is built from TRBV7-2 and TRBJ2-1; D perhaps matches TRBD1 (6 bases). The CDR3 runs 15 residues. V dropped 4 bases and J dropped 8 bases, with 18 bases sitting between them. The germline V gene has CDR1 SGHTA and CDR2 FQGNSA. CDR3 region: CASSSTGNPQDEQFF. The CDR3 DNA reads as TGTGCCAGCAGCTCCACAGGGAACCCGCAAGATGAGCAGTTCTTC.

J is TRBJ2-5 and V is TRBV4-3; D possibly corresponds to TRBD1 (8 bases). V shed 1 base and J shed 5 bases, with 14 bases lying between them. The germline V gene encodes CDR1 LGHNA and CDR2 YSLEER. This CDR3 contains 15 residues. The CDR3 loop reads CASSQGYRGGETQYF. CDR3 coding DNA: TGCGCCAGCAGCCAAGGTTACAGGGGGGGGGAGACCCAGTACTTC.

The rearrangement joins TRBV18 to TRBJ1-1, with TRBD1 matching over 10 bases. Germline CDR1 reads KGHSH; CDR2 reads LQKENI. This CDR3 has 15 amino acids. V was pared by 6 bases and J by 5 bases, with 9 bases of the junction left unmatched. For the CDR3, the DNA is TGTGCCAGCTCGCGGGGACAGGGGAGGGGAACTGAAGCTTTCTTT. It encodes CASSRGQGRGTEAFF. Supplemented by reference TRBV18 and TRBJ1-1, the full variable domain reads NAGVMQNPRHLVRRRGQEARLRCSPMKGHSHVYWYRQLPEEGLKFMVYLQKENIIDESGMPKERFSAEFPKEGPSILRIQQVVRGDSAAYFCASSRGQGRGTEAFFGQGTRLTVV.

V usage is TRBV3-1 (or the pseudogene TRBV3-2) and J usage is TRBJ1-1; 7 nucleotides agree with TRBD1. The CDR3 consists of 14 residues. Trimming took 7 bases from V and 1 from J; bases not matched to a gene: 6. Looked up from germline, CDR1 is LGHDT and CDR2 is YNNKEL (reference sequence). The CDR3 region has the DNA TGTGCCAGCAATCAGGGGGGTGCGAACACTGAAGCTTTCTTT. Residues: CASNQGGANTEAFF.

This clone was detected only a few times. This sequence joins TRBV10-3 and TRBJ2-2, with 7 bases lining up with TRBD1. Germline CDR1 is ENHRY and CDR2 is SYGVKD. After removal of 6 bases from V and 6 bases from J, the junction contained 10 bases not matched to a gene. The CDR3 consists of 15 residues. The CDR3 spells CAISQQGTGAGELFF. In nucleotides, the CDR3 is TGTGCCATCAGCCAACAGGGTACAGGGGCCGGGGAGCTGTTTTTT.

This clone showed up just once. The chain employs TRBV27 and TRBJ1-1; a weak D match, TRBD1 (6 bases). CDR1 is MNHEY and CDR2 is SMNVEV in the germline V gene (reference sequence). The V end lost 4 bases, the J end lost 6 bases, and 12 bases lay between the germline ends. This CDR3 contains 13 residues. The CDR3 coding sequence is TGTGCCAGCAGTTACAGGGAACTCTCTGAAGCTTTCTTT. This encodes CASSYRELSEAFF.

This chain connects TRBV30 to TRBJ2-7; TRBD2 is a possible D gene (6 bases). CDR1 GTSNPN and CDR2 SVGIG come from the germline V gene (reference sequence). The CDR3 has 15 amino acids. Trimming stripped 0 bases from V and 6 bases from J, with 18 bases between. DNA for the CDR3: TGTGCCTGGAGTGTACCGGAGGGATTGATGGGCGAGCAGTACTTC. Translation gives CAWSVPEGLMGEQYF.

The V call is TRBV5-5, the J call TRBJ2-3, with 9 nucleotides matching TRBD2. Germline trimming cut 0 bases from V and 5 bases from J; bases unmatched to any gene: 7. Germline lookup yields CDR1 SGHKS and CDR2 YYEKEE (reference sequence). This CDR3 has 16 residues. DNA for the CDR3: TGTGCCAGCAGCTTGGTCGGGTCTAGCGGGATAGATACGCAGTATTTT. Translation gives CASSLVGSSGIDTQYF.

The V gene is TRBV20-1, the J gene TRBJ2-3; 9 bases are shared with TRBD2. CDR3 length equals 15 residues. The J segment lost 0 bases and the V segment lost 3 bases, leaving 4 bases of the junction unmatched. Germline V gene sequence: CDR1 DFQATT, CDR2 SNEGSKA (reference sequence). CDR3 sequence: CSASRLAASTDTQYF. The CDR3 DNA follows: TGCAGTGCTAGTCGACTAGCGGCTAGCACAGATACGCAGTATTTT.

The chain couples TRBV7-2 to TRBJ2-7; possibly TRBD2 for D (6 bases). This CDR3 region has 14 residues. V dropped 4 bases and J dropped 2 bases, with 12 bases sitting between them. Germline assignment: CDR1 SGHTA and CDR2 FQGNSA. CDR3 sequence reads: CASSSGTVTYEQYF. CDR3 DNA sequence: TGTGCCAGCAGCTCAGGGACTGTTACCTACGAGCAGTACTTC.

With respect to this clone: One end of the junction is discordant with germline, which a read error may explain. V and J are TRBV7-7 and TRBJ2-5; the match to TRBD1 covers 11 bases. Germline lookup yields CDR1 SSHAT and CDR2 FNYEAQ (reference sequence). There are 16 residues in the CDR3. CDR3 coding DNA: TGTGCTAGCAGCCCCTTCGGGACAGGGGGAACCGAGACCCAGTACTTC. Translation: CASSPFGTGGTETQYF.

The V and J genes are TRBV7-2 and TRBJ1-2; maybe TRBD1 (5 bases). CDR1 is SGHTA, CDR2 FQGNSA, per germline. This CDR3 is 16 amino acids long. V was pared by 0 bases and J by 4 bases, with 15 bases between. The CDR3 region has the DNA TGTGCCAGCAGCTTAGCGGGGGAGGGGTCTAGCTATGGCTACACCTTC. Residues: CASSLAGEGSSYGYTF.

This chain's CDR3 is CASSKGEGRVQETQYF. CDR3 nucleotide sequence: TGTGCCAGCAGCAAAGGGGAGGGAAGGGTCCAAGAGACCCAGTACTTC. The V and J genes are TRBV21-1 and TRBJ2-5; TRBD2, the D gene given by the table, was not confirmed from the DNA. TRBV21-1 is a pseudogene locus. The CDR3 contains 16 residues.

The V call is TRBV19, the J call TRBJ2-5; 15 bases are a match to TRBD2. Looked up from germline, CDR1 is LNHDA and CDR2 is SQIVND (reference sequence). V shed 6 bases, J shed 4 bases, and the junction held 3 bases outside the gene matches. This CDR3 spans 15 amino acids. CDR3 DNA: TGTGCCAGTAGAGGGACTAGCGGGGGGAGAGAGACCCAGTACTTC. The encoded protein is CASRGTSGGRETQYF.

The chain joins TRBV4-3 to TRBJ1-1; a weak D match, TRBD1 (6 bases). In germline, CDR1 is LGHNA, CDR2 YSLEER. V lost 1 base and J 7 bases, leaving 25 bases between the germline ends. The CDR3 is made up of 18 amino acids. CDR3 in amino acids: CASSQGSAGAGYRGEAFF. CDR3 DNA: TGCGCCAGCAGCCAAGGCTCAGCGGGGGCCGGTTACCGGGGTGAAGCTTTCTTT.

This clone has a single count. Within the sample, other DNA sequences also encode this same CDR3. This chain links TRBV18 with TRBJ1-1, with TRBD1 identical over 8 bases. The V gene's germline CDR1 is KGHSH and CDR2 LQKENI. The CDR3 totals 14 residues. Unmatched junction bases numbered 0, after V lost 3 bases and J lost 0 bases. In DNA, the CDR3 is TGTGCCAGCTCACCGGGACAGGTGAACACTGAAGCTTTCTTT. Its translation: CASSPGQVNTEAFF.

The rearrangement joins TRBV2 to TRBJ1-4, with TRBD1 identical over 9 bases. The CDR3 has 15 residues. The trim removed 8 bases at V and 1 base at J, leaving 5 bases unmatched. Per the germline V gene, CDR1 is SNHLY and CDR2 is FYNNEI. As DNA, the CDR3 is TGTGCCAGCCTACAGGGGGCGCAAACTAATGAAAAACTGTTTTTT. It specifies CASLQGAQTNEKLFF.

V is TRBV10-3 and J is TRBJ1-2, with D hard to call. Trimming took 5 bases from V and 4 from J, leaving 14 bases between them. The germline gives CDR1 ENHRY, CDR2 SYGVKD. The CDR3 is 14 amino acids. The CDR3 region has the DNA TGTGCCATCAGTCAGGCAAGTGGAGGCTATGGCTACACCTTC. Its protein product is CAISQASGGYGYTF.

As for this clone: The same CDR3 can be traced to other DNA sequences in this sample. J is TRBJ1-1 and V is TRBV6-5, with 9 positions matching TRBD1. Germline CDR1 MNHEY, CDR2 SVGAGI. V was pared by 0 bases and J by 5 bases, with 1 base of the junction left unmatched. The CDR3 runs to 14 residues. Here the CDR3 DNA reads TGTGCCAGCAGTTACTCGACAGGGGGGACTGAAGCTTTCTTT. This gives the protein CASSYSTGGTEAFF.

The chain has TRBV4-3 and TRBJ2-7; 12 bases line up with TRBD2. The junction had 10 bases not matched to a gene; V was cut back by 1 base and J by 6 bases. There are 17 residues in the CDR3. Per the germline V gene, CDR1 is LGHNA and CDR2 is YSLEER. DNA for the CDR3: TGCGCCAGCAGCCAAGGACTAGCGGGGGCTTACGGGGGCGAGCAGTACTTC. Translated: CASSQGLAGAYGGEQYF.

The chain carries TRBV27 and TRBJ1-1; D gene uncertain. V was pared by 6 bases and J by 11 bases, with 19 bases between. Germline-derived CDR1 and CDR2 are MNHEY and SMNVEV (reference sequence). The CDR3 spans 13 residues. CDR3 in amino acids: CASSDRVSGEAFF. The CDR3 bases are TGTGCCAGCAGCGACCGAGTAAGCGGGGAGGCTTTCTTT.

The rearrangement uses TRBV3-1 (or the pseudogene TRBV3-2) and TRBJ2-3; 9 bases fit TRBD2. Germline assignment: CDR1 LGHDT and CDR2 YNNKEL (reference sequence). The CDR3 spans 15 residues. V shed 1 base and J 6 bases; nucleotides not matched to a gene: 5. CDR3 nucleotide sequence: TGTGCCAGCAGCCAAGGGGGAGCGGGGGGTGATACGCAGTATTTT. The encoded protein is CASSQGGAGGDTQYF.